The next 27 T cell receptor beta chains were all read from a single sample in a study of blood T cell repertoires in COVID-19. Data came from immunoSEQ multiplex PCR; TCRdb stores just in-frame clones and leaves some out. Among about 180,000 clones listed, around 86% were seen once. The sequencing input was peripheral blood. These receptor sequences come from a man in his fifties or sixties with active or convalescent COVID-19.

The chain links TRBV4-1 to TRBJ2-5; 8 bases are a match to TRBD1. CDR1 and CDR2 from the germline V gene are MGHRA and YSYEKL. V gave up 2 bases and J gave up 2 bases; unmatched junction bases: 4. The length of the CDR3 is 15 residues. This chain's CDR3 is CASSQPGQAQETQYF. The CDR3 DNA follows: TGCGCCAGCAGCCAACCGGGACAGGCACAAGAGACCCAGTACTTC.

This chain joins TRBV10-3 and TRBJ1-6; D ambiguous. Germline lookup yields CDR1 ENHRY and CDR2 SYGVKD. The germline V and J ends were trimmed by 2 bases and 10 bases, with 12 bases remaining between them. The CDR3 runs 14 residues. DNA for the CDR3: TGTGCCATCAGTGAGAACACTCTAGGATCACCCCTCCACTTT. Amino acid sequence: CAISENTLGSPLHF.

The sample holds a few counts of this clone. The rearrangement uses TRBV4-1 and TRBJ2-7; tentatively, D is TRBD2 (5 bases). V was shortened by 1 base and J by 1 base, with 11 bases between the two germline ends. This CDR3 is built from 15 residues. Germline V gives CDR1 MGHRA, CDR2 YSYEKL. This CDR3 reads CASSQGSAVSYEQYF. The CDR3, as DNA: TGCGCCAGCAGCCAAGGGTCAGCGGTATCCTACGAGCAGTACTTC.

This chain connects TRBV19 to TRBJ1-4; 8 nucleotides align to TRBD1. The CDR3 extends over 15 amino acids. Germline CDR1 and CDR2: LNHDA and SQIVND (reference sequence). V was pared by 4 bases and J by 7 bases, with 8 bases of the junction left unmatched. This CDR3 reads CASSKNQGAIEKLFF. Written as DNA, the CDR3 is TGTGCCAGTAGTAAAAATCAGGGGGCGATTGAAAAACTGTTTTTT.

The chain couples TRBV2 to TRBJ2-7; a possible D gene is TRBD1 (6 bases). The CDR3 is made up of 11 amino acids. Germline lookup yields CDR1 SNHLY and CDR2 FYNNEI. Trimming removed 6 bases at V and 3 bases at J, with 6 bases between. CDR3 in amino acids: CASRQGYEQYF. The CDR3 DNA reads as TGTGCCAGCAGACAGGGCTACGAGCAGTACTTC.

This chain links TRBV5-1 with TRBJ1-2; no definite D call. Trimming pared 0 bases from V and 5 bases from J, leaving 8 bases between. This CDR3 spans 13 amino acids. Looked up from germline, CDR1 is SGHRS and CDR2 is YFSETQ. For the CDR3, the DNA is TGCGCCAGCAGCTTGGCCGCCAGTTATGGCTACACCTTC. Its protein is CASSLAASYGYTF.

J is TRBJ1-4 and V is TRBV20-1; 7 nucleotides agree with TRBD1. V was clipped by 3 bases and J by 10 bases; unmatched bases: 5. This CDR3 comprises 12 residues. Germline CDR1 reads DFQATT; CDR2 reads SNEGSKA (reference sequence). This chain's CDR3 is CSASEAGGKLFF. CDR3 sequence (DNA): TGCAGTGCTAGTGAAGCAGGGGGAAAACTGTTTTTT.

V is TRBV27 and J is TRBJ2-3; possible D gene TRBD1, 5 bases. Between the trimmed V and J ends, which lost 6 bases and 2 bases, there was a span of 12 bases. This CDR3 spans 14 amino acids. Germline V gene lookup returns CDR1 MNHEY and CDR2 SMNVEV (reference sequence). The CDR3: CASRKTGPTDTQYF. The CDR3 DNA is TGTGCCAGCAGGAAAACAGGACCCACAGATACGCAGTATTTT.

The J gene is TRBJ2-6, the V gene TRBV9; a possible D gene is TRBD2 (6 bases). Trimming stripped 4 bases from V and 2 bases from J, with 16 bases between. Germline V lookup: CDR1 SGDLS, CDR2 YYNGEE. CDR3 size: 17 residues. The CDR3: CASSSQGGGAGANVLTF. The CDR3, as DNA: TGTGCCAGCAGCTCTCAAGGTGGCGGGGCTGGGGCCAACGTCCTGACTTTC.

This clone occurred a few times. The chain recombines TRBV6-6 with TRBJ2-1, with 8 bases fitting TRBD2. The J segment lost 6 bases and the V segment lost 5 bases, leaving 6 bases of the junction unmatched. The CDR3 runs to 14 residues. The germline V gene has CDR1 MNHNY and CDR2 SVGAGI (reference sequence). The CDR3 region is CASSPPGGSNEQFF. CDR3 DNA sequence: TGTGCCAGCAGTCCCCCGGGGGGGAGCAATGAGCAGTTCTTC.

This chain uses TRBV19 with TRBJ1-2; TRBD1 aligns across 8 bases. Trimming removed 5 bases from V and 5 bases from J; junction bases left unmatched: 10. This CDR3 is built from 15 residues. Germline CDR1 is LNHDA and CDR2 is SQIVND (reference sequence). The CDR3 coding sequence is TGTGCCAGTAGTGCTCCGGGACAGGTTTTTTATGGCTACACCTTC. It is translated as CASSAPGQVFYGYTF.

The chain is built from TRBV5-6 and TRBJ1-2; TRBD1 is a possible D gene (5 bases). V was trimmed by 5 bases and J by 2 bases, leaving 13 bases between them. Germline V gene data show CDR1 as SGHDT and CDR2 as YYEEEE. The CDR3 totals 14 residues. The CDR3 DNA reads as TGTGCCAGCAGGGTGGGGCATTCCAACTATGGCTACACCTTC. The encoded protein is CASRVGHSNYGYTF. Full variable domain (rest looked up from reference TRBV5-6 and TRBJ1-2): DAGVTQSPTHLIKTRGQQVTLRCSPKSGHDTVSWYQQALGQGPQFIFQYYEEEERQRGNFPDRFSGHQFPNYSSELNVNALLLGDSALYLCASRVGHSNYGYTFGSGTRLTVV.

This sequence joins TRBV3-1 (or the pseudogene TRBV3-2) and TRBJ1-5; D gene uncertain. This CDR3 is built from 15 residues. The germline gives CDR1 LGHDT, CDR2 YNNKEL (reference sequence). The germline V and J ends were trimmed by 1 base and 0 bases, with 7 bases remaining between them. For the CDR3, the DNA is TGTGCCAGCAGCCAAGGGCTAGCTAGCAATCAGCCCCAGCATTTT. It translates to CASSQGLASNQPQHF.

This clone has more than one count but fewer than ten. The CDR3 spells CASSSGQGEFYGYTF. The CDR3 DNA reads TGCGCCAGCAGCTCGGGACAGGGGGAGTTCTATGGCTACACCTTC. The gene calls are TRBV5-1 and TRBJ1-2, with 11 bases matching TRBD1. The CDR3 is 15 residues long. V lost 3 bases to trimming and J lost 4 bases; unmatched junction nucleotides: 5. The germline CDR1 and CDR2 sequences are SGHRS and YFSETQ.

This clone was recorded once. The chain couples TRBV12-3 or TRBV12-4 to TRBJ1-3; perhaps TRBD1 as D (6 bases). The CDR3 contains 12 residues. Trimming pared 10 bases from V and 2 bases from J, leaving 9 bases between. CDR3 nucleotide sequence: TGTGCCACCGGGACAACTGGAAACACCATATATTTT. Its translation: CATGTTGNTIYF.

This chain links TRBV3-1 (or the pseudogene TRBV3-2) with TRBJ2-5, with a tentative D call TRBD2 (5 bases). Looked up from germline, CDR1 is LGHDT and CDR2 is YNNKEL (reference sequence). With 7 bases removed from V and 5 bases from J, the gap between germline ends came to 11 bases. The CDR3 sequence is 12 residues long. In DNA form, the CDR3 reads TGTGCCAGCAAGGGAGCTGGCGAGACCCAGTACTTC. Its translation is CASKGAGETQYF.

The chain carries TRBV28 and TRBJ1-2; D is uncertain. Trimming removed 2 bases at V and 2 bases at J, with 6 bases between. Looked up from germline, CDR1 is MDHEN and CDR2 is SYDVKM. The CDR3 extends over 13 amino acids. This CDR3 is CASSLGRNYGYTF. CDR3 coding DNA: TGTGCCAGCAGTTTAGGCAGGAACTATGGCTACACCTTC.

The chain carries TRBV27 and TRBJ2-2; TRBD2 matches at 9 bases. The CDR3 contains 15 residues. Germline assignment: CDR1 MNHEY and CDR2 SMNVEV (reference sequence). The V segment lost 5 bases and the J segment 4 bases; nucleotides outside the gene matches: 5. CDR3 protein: CASSILAGGTGELFF. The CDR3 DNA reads TGTGCCAGCAGTATACTAGCGGGTGGCACCGGGGAGCTGTTTTTT.

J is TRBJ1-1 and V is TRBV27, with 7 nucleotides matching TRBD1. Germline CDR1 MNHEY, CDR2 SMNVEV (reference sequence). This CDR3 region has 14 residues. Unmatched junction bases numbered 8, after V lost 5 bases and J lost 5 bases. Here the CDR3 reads CASSLRQGFTEAFF. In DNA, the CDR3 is TGTGCCAGCAGTCTAAGACAGGGCTTTACTGAAGCTTTCTTT.

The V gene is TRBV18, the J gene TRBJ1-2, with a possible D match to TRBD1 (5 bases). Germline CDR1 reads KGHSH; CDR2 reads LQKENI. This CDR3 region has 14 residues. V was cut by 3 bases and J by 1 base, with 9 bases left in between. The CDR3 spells CASSPSRDNYGYTF. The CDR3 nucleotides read TGTGCCAGCTCACCTTCCAGGGATAACTATGGCTACACCTTC.

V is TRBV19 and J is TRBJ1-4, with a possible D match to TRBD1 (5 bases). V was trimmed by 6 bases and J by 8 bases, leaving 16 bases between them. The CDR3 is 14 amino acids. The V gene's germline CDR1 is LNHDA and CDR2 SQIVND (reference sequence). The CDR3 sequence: CASRSPGGGEKLFF. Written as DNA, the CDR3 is TGTGCCAGTAGGAGTCCGGGGGGAGGAGAAAAACTGTTTTTT. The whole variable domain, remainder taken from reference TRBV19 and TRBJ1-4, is DGGITQSPKYLFRKEGQNVTLSCEQNLNHDAMYWYRQDPGQGLRLIYYSQIVNDFQKGDIAEGYSVSREKKESFPLTVTSAQKNPTAFYLCASRSPGGGEKLFFGSGTQLSVL.

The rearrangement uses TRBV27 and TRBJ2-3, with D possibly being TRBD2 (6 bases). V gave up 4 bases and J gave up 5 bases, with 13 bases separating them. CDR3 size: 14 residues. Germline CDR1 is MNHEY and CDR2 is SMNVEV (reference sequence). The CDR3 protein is CASSSVEGLDTQYF. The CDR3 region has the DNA TGTGCCAGCAGTTCGGTGGAGGGGTTAGATACGCAGTATTTT.

The CDR3 nucleotides read TGTGCCAGCAGCCCCCTAGGGAGCTCCTACAATGAGCAGTTCTTC. Protein product: CASSPLGSSYNEQFF. The J gene is TRBJ2-1, the V gene TRBV11-3; D might be TRBD2 (5 bases). Germline CDR1 and CDR2: SGHNT and YENEEA. V lost 5 bases to trimming and J lost 0 bases, with 11 bases between them. The CDR3 has 15 amino acids.

CDR3 region: CATWSYGYTF. The CDR3 nucleotides read TGTGCCACCTGGAGTTATGGCTACACCTTC. The J gene is TRBJ1-2, the V gene TRBV27; D not resolved. CDR1 and CDR2 from the germline V gene are MNHEY and SMNVEV (reference sequence). The CDR3 has 10 amino acids. The V and J ends lost 10 bases and 5 bases respectively, with 8 bases between them.

The CDR3 bases are TGTGCCAGCAGCCGTAGCGGGGCCTCTCATGAGCAGTTCTTC. Translation gives CASSRSGASHEQFF. V is TRBV7-2 and J is TRBJ2-1; 8 positions match TRBD2. Germline trimming cut 5 bases from V and 8 bases from J; bases unmatched to any gene: 8. CDR1 SGHTA and CDR2 FQGNSA come from the germline V gene. The CDR3 consists of 14 residues.

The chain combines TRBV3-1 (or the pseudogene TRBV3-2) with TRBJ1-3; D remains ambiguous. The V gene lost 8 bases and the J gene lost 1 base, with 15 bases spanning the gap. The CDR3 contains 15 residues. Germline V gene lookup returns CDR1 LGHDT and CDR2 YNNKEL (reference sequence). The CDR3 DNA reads TGTGCCAGCGGCCCTCTAGGTGTGTCTGGAAACACCATATATTTT. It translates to CASGPLGVSGNTIYF.

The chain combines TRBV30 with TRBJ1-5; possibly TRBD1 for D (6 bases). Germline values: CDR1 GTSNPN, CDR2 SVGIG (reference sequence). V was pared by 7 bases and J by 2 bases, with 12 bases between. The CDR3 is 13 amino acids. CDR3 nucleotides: TGTGCCTACCAGGGGTCGGGCAATCAGCCCCAGCATTTT. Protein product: CAYQGSGNQPQHF. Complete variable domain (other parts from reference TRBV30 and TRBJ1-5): SQTIHQWPATLVQPVGSPLSLECTVEGTSNPNLYWYRQAAGRGLQLLFYSVGIGQISSEVPQNLSASRPQDRQFILSSKKLLLSDSGFYLCAYQGSGNQPQHFGDGTRLSIL.